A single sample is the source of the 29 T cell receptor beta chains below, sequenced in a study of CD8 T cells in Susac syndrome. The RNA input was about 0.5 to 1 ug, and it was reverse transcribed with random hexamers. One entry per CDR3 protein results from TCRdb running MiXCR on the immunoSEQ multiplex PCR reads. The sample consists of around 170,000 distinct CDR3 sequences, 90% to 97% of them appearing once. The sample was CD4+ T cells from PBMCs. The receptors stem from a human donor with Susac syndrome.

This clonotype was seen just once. Here the CDR3 DNA reads TGTGCCAGCAGAGAACAGGGGGCGTACAATGAGCAGTTCTTC. Translated: CASREQGAYNEQFF. This chain connects TRBV6-2 or TRBV6-3 to TRBJ2-1; the match to TRBD1 covers 9 bases. The CDR3 is 14 amino acids. The germline CDR1 and CDR2 sequences are MNHEY and SVGEGT. Losses at the gene ends were 6 bases for V and 4 bases for J; bases not matched to a gene: 4.

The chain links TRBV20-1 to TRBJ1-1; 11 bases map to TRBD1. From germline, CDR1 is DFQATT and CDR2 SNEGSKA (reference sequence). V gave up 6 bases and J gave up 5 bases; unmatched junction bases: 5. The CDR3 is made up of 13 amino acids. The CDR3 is CSAPGQGVTEAFF. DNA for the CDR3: TGCAGTGCCCCGGGACAGGGGGTTACTGAAGCTTTCTTT.

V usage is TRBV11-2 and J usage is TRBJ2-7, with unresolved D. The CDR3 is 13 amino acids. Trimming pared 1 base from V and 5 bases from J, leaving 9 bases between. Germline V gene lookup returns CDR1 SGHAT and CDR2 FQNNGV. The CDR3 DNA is TGTGCCAGCAGCTTAGGCCTACTGAACGAGCAGTACTTC. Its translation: CASSLGLLNEQYF.

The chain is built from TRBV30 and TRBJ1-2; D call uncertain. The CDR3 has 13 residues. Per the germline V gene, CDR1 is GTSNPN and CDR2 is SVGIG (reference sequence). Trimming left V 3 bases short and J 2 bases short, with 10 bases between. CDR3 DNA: TGTGCCTGGAGGGTCCGGGAAAACTATGGCTACACCTTC. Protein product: CAWRVRENYGYTF.

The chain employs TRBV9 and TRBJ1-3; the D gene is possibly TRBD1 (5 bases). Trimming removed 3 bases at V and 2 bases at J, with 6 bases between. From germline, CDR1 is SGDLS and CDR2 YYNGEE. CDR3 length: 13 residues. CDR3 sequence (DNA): TGTGCCAGCAGCGAAGGGGCTGGAAACACCATATATTTT. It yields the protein CASSEGAGNTIYF.

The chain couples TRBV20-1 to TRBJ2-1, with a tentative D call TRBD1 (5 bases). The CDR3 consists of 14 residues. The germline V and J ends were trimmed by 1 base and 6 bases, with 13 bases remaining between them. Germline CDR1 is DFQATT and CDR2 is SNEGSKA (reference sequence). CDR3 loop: CSARVRAGSNEQFF. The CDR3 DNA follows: TGCAGTGCTAGAGTTCGGGCAGGGTCCAATGAGCAGTTCTTC.

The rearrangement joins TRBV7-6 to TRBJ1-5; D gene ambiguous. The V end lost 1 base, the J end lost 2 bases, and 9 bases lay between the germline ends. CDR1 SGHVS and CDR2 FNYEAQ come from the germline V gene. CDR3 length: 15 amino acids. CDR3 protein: CASSLDFGGNQPQHF. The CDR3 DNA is TGTGCCAGCAGCTTAGATTTCGGTGGCAATCAGCCCCAGCATTTT.

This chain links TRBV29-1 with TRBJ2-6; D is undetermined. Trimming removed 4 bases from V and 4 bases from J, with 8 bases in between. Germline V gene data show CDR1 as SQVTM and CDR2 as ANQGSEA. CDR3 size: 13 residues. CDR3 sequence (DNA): TGCAGCGTTGGCCGAGCCGGGGCCAACGTCCTGACTTTC. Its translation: CSVGRAGANVLTF.

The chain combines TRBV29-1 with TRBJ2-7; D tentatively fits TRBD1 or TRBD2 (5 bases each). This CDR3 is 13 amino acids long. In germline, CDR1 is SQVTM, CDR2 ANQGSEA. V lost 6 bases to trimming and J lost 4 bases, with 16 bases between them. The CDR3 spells CSVTTSGAYEQYF. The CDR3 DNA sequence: TGCAGCGTCACTACATCCGGGGCTTACGAGCAGTACTTC.

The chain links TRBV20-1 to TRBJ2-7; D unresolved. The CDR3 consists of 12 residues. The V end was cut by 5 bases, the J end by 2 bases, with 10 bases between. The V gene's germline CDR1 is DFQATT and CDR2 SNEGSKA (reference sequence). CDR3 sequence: CSALRPPYEQYF. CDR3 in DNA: TGCAGTGCTCTCAGGCCTCCCTACGAGCAGTACTTC.

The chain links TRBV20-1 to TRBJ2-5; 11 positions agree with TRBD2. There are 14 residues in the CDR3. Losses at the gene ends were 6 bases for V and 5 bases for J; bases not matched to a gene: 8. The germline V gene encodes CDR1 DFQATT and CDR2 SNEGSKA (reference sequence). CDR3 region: CSAVAGGLWETQYF. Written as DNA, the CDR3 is TGCAGTGCGGTAGCGGGGGGGCTCTGGGAGACCCAGTACTTC.

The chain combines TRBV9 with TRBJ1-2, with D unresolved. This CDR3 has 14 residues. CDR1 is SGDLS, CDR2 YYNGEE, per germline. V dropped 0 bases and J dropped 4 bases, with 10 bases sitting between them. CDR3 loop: CASSVEGRSYGYTF. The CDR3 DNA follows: TGTGCCAGCAGCGTAGAAGGCAGGAGCTATGGCTACACCTTC.

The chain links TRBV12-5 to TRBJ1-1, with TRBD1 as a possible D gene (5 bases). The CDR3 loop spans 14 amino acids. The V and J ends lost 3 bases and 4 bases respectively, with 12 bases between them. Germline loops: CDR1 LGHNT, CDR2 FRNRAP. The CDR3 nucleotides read TGTGCTAGTGGTTTCGGGGGAGAAAGCACTGAAGCTTTCTTT. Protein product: CASGFGGESTEAFF.

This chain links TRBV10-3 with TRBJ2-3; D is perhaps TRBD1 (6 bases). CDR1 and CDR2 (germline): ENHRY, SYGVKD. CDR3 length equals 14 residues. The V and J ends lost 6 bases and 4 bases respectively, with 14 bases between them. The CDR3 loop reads CAISRDTVADTQYF. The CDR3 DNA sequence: TGTGCCATCAGCCGGGACACCGTGGCAGATACGCAGTATTTT.

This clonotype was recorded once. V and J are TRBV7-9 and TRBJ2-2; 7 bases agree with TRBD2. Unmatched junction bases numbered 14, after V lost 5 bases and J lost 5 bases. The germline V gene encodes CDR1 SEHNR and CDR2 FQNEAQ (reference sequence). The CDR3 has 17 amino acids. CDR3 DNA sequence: TGTGCCAGCAGCCTACAATTGGCGGGGGTACTGACCGGGGAGCTGTTTTTT. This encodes CASSLQLAGVLTGELFF.

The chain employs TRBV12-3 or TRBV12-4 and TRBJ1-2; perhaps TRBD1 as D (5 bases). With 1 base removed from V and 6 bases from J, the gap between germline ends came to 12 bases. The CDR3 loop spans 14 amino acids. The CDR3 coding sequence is TGTGCCAGCAGTTTAGTATGGGGGTACCATGGCTACACCTTC. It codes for CASSLVWGYHGYTF.

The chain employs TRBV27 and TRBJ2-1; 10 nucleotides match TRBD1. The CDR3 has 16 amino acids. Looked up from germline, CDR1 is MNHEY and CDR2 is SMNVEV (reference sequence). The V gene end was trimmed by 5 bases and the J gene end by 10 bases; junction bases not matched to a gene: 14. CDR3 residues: CASSDHPGQGLNEQFF. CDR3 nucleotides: TGTGCCAGCAGTGACCACCCGGGACAGGGGTTAAACGAGCAGTTCTTC.

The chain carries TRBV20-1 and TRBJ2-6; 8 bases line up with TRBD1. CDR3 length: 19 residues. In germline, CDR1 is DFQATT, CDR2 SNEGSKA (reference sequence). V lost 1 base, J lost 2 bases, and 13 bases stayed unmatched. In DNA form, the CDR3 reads TGCAGTGCTAGAGCCGCCCCGGGACAGGTTACAACTGGGGCCAACGTCCTGACTTTC. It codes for CSARAAPGQVTTGANVLTF.

This CDR3 reads CASSYTPILETQYF. As DNA, the CDR3 is TGTGCCAGCAGTTACACGCCGATCCTTGAGACCCAGTACTTC. The V and J genes are TRBV6-5 and TRBJ2-5; D is ambiguous. CDR1 MNHEY and CDR2 SVGAGI come from the germline V gene. The CDR3 has 14 amino acids. The V and J ends lost 2 bases and 5 bases respectively, with 12 bases between them.

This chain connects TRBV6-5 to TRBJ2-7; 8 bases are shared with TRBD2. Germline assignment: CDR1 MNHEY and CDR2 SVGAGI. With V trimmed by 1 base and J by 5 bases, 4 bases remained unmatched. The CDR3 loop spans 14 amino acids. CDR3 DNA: TGTGCCAGCAGTTACTACGGGGGGGCCGACGAGCAGTACTTC. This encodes CASSYYGGADEQYF.

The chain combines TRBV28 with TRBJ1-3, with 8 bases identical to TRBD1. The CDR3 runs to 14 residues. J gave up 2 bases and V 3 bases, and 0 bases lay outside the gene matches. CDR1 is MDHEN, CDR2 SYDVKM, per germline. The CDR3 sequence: CASSLDRAGNTIYF. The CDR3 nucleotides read TGTGCCAGCAGTTTGGACAGGGCTGGAAACACCATATATTTT.

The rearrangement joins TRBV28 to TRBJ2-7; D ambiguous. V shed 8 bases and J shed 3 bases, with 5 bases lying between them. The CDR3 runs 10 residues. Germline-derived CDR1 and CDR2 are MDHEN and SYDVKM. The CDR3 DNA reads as TGTGCCAGCGGAAACTACGAGCAGTACTTC. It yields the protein CASGNYEQYF.

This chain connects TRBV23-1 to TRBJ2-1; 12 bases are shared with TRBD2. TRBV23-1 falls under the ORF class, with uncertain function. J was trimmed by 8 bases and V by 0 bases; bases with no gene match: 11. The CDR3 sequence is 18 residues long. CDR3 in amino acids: CASSQSTLAGGCLDEQFF. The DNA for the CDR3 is TGCGCCAGCAGTCAATCGACACTAGCGGGGGGATGTTTGGATGAGCAGTTCTTC.

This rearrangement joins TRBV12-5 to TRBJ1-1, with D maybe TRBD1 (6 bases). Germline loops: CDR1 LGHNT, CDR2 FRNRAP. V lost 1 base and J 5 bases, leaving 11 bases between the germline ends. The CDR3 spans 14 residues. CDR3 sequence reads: CASGLGYDRTEAFF. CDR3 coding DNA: TGTGCTAGTGGTTTGGGGTATGACAGGACTGAAGCTTTCTTT.

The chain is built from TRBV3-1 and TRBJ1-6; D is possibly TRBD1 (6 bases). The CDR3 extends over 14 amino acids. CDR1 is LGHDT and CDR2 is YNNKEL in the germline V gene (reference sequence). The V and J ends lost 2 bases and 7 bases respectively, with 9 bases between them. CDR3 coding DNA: TGTGCCAGCAGCCAAACAGGGACGAATTCACCCCTCCACTTT. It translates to CASSQTGTNSPLHF.

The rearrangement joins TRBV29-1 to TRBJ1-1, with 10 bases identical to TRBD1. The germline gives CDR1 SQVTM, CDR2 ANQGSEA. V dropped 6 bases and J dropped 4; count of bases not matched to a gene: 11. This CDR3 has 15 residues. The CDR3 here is CSVWGGQGLSTEAFF. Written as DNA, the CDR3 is TGCAGCGTGTGGGGGGGACAGGGGCTTAGCACTGAAGCTTTCTTT.

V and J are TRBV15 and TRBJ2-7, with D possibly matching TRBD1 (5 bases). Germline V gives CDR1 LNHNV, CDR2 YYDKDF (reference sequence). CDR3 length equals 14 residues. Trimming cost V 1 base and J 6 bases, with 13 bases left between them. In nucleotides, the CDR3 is TGTGCCACCAGCAGAGGTAGCCAGGGAAGCGAGCAGTACTTC. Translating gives CATSRGSQGSEQYF.

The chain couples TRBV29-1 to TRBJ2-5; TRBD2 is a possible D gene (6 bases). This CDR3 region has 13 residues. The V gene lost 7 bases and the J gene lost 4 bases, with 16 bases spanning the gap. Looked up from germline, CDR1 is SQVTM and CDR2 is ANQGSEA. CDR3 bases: TGCAGCGCCCCCCTCGGGGGTATAGAGACCCAGTACTTC. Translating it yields CSAPLGGIETQYF.

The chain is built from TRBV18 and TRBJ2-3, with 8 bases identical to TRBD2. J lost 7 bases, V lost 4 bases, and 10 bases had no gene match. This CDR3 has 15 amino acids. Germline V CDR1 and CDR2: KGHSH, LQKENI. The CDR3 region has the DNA TGTGCCAGCTCACAGAATAGCGGGGAAGGAAATACGCAGTATTTT. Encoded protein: CASSQNSGEGNTQYF.